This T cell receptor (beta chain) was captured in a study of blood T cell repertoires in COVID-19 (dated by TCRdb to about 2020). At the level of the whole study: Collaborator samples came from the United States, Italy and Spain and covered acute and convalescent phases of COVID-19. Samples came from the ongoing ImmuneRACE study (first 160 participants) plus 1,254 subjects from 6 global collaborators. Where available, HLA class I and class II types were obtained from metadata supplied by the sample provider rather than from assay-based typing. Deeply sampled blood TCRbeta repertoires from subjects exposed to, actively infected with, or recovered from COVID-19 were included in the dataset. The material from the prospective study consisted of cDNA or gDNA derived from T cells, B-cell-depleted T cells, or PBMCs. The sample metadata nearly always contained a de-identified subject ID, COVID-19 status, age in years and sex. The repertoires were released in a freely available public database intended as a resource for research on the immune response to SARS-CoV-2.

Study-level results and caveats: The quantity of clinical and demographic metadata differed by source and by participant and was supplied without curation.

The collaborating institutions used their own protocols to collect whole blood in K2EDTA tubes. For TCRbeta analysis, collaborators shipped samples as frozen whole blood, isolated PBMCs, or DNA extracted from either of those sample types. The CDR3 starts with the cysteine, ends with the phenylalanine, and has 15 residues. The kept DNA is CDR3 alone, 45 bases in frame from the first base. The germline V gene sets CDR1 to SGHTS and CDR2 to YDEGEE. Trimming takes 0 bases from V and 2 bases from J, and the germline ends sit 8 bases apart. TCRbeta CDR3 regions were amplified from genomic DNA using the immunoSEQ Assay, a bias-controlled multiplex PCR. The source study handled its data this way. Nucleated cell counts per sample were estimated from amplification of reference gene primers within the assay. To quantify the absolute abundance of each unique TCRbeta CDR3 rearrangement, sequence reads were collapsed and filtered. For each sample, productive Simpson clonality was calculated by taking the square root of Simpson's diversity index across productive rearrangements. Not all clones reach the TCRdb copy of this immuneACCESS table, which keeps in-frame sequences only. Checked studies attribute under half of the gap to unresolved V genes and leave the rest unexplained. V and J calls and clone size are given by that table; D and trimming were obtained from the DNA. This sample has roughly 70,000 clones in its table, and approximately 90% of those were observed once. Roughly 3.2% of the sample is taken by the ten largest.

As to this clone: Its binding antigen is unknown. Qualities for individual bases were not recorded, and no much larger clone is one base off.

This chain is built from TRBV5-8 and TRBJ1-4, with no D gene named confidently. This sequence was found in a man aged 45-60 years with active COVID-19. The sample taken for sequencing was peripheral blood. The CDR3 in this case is CASSLGATTNEKLFF. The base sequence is TGTGCCAGCAGCTTGGGGGCAACGACTAATGAAAAACTGTTTTTT.